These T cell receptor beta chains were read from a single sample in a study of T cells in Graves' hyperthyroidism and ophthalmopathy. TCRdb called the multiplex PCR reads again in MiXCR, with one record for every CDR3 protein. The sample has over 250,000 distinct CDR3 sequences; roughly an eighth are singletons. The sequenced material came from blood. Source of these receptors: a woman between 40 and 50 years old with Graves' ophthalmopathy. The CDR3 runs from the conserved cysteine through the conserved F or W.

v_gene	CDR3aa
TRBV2	CASSQGQGAQPQHF
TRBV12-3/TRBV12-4	CASSFIGGELFF
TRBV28	CASSSWTGGETQYF
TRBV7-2	CASSTGTVYGYTF
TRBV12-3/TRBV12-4	CASKLNPLPNEQFF
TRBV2	CASTPGLAGGSSYNEQFF
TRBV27	CASNSRLAGLSEQFF
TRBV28	CASSLGLAEGEQFF
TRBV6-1	CASSQHRGDYGYTF
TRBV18	CASSDQEETQYF
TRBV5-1	CASSPWSIGGGELFF
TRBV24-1	CATSDSRDRGTGELFF
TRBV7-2	CASLQGPLNIQYF
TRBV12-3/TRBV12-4	CASSAERGAFF
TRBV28	CASTETGGNTEAFF
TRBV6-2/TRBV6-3	CASSWTPLPGQADNEQFF
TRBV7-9	CASSTFRGPRRNTEAFF
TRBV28	CATHRNTEAFF
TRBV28	CASSGTLYGYTF
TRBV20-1	CSASTSRTDYEQYF
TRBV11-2	CASSPGRRITDTQYF
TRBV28	CASSLTETSNQPQHF
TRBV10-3	CAIKGADGYTF
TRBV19	CASSILQGASGYTF
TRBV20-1	CSATTGSGGSYNEQFF
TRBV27	CASSTQQGGNTEAFF